What follows are 5 T cell receptor beta chains derived from one specimen sequenced in a study of cytomegalovirus exposure and HLA in healthy donors. The PCR made use of 60 Vbeta and 13 Jbeta primers. Assay: immunoSEQ multiplex PCR; the TCRdb copy retains only in-frame clones and omits some. The table records under 130,000 clones, approximately 80% of them present only once. The sequenced material came from PBMCs. These receptors came from a male donor in good health and CMV-seronegative.

The rearrangement joins TRBV11-2 to TRBJ2-5, with TRBD1 as a possible D gene (6 bases). Trimming cost V 2 bases and J 5 bases, with 9 bases left between them. CDR1 is SGHAT and CDR2 is FQNNGV in the germline V gene. CDR3 length equals 13 residues. The CDR3 loop reads CASSLNRAETQYF. The CDR3 DNA is TGTGCCAGCAGCTTAAACAGGGCCGAGACCCAGTACTTC.

The V gene is TRBV7-6, the J gene TRBJ2-1; 7 positions match TRBD2. The germline CDR1 and CDR2 sequences are SGHVS and FNYEAQ. The length of the CDR3 is 17 residues. With V trimmed by 0 bases and J by 5 bases, 10 bases remained unmatched. This chain's CDR3 is CASSLAHLRESNNEQFF. Here the CDR3 DNA reads TGTGCCAGCAGCTTAGCTCATTTGCGGGAGAGTAACAATGAGCAGTTCTTC.

The chain joins TRBV2 to TRBJ1-2; tentative D call: TRBD1 (5 bases). The germline CDR1 and CDR2 sequences are SNHLY and FYNNEI. The CDR3 sequence is 14 residues long. V lost 1 base and J lost 5, with 11 bases in between. CDR3: CASSEGAGNYGYTF. The CDR3 DNA is TGTGCCAGCAGTGAAGGGGCAGGGAATTATGGCTACACCTTC.

This chain uses TRBV5-1 with TRBJ2-5; D not certain. The CDR3 contains 11 residues. V dropped 3 bases and J dropped 5 bases, with 5 bases sitting between them. The germline V gene encodes CDR1 SGHRS and CDR2 YFSETQ. In nucleotides, the CDR3 is TGCGCCAGCAGCTCCGCGGAGACCCAGTACTTC. This sequence encodes CASSSAETQYF.

The chain carries TRBV7-9 and TRBJ2-7; 12 bases fit TRBD1. CDR3 length equals 18 residues. With V trimmed by 4 bases and J by 2 bases, 12 bases remained unmatched. Per germline, CDR1 SEHNR and CDR2 FQNEAQ (reference sequence). The CDR3 region has the DNA TGTGCCAGCAGCTCTACCCGGGACAGGGGGCTTAATCCCTACGAGCAGTACTTC. Amino acid sequence: CASSSTRDRGLNPYEQYF.